This T cell receptor (beta chain) was profiled in a study of cytomegalovirus exposure and HLA in healthy donors. Study-wide background: The roughly 670 first-cohort repertoires shared a platform with the approximately 110 validation repertoires, as reported in a later analysis. Whole-study results and caveats: High specificity and sensitivity for cytomegalovirus status were reported for the classifier. A few of the chains that were CMV-associated were confirmed in vitro to be specific for CMV antigens.

The CDR3 extends over 14 amino acids. V gave up 5 bases and J gave up 4 bases; unmatched junction bases: 7. Germline CDR1 and CDR2: SEHNR and FQNEAQ (reference sequence). Sequenced by immunoSEQ multiplex PCR; TCRdb stores in-frame clones only, minus some. The sample includes 95,000 to 150,000 clones, about 96% of them seen just once. About this clone itself: Antigen: not known.

The sample comprised PBMCs. The chain uses TRBV7-9 and TRBJ2-5; TRBD1 matches 7 bases. The TCR comes from a man younger than 35 in good health and CMV-seronegative. The CDR3 nucleotides are TGTGCCAGCAGCCGTCTGACAGGGCGAGAGACCCAGTACTTC. It encodes CASSRLTGRETQYF.